This T cell receptor beta chain comes out of a study of blood T cell repertoires in COVID-19 (dated by TCRdb to 2020 to 2021). At the level of the whole study: The collaborator samples originated in the United States, Italy and Spain and spanned the acute and convalescent phases of COVID-19. Samples were obtained from the ongoing ImmuneRACE study (first 160 participants) and from about 1,300 subjects provided by 6 global collaborators. The dataset comprised deeply sampled blood TCRbeta repertoires from subjects exposed to, actively infected with, or recovered from COVID-19. Sample metadata almost always included a de-identified subject ID, COVID-19 status, age in years and sex. The repertoires were released in a freely available public database intended as a resource for research on the immune response to SARS-CoV-2. The prospective study material was composed of cDNA or gDNA derived from T cells, B-cell-depleted T cells, or PBMCs. HLA class I and class II types, where available, came from metadata supplied by the sample provider rather than from assay-based typing. Study-wide conclusions, independent of this receptor: The amount of clinical and demographic metadata varied by source and participant and was provided uncurated.

The immunoSEQ Assay, a bias-controlled multiplex PCR, was used to amplify TCRbeta CDR3 regions from genomic DNA. Per the original workflow: The number of nucleated cells in each sample was estimated from the amplification of reference gene primers within the assay. To quantify the absolute abundance of each unique TCRbeta CDR3 rearrangement, sequence reads were collapsed and filtered. For each sample, productive Simpson clonality was calculated by taking the square root of Simpson's diversity index across productive rearrangements. As stored in TCRdb, this immuneACCESS dataset retains in-frame rearrangements with V and J assigned. A fraction of the clones does not appear; measured against another copy, unresolved V genes explain less than half of the discrepancy, and the remainder lacks a known reason. V, J and clone size were drawn from that table, and D and trimming were deduced from the DNA. Here the sample has about 130,000 clones; over 70% occur a single time. Over 15% of the sample lies in the top ten.

CDR1 and CDR2 are read off the germline V gene as SGHTA and FQGNSA. The CDR3 spans 15 residues, from the cysteine through the phenylalanine. The CDR3 DNA has 45 bases and is translated from base 1. V and J are trimmed by 0 bases and 3 bases, and the gene matches miss 1 base of the junction. The collaborating institutions used their own protocols to collect whole blood in K2EDTA tubes. For TCRbeta analysis, collaborators shipped samples as frozen whole blood, isolated PBMCs, or DNA extracted from either of those sample types. Turning to this clone: Its antigen is not yet known. Base qualities are not provided; no much larger clone lies one nucleotide away.

Source material: peripheral blood. The V gene is TRBV7-2 and the J gene is TRBJ1-2, with 10 central nucleotides matching TRBD1. The sequence derives from a man older than 75 with acute or convalescent COVID-19. The CDR3 reads as follows: CASSLAGTGDYGYTF. DNA sequence: TGTGCCAGCAGCTTAGCCGGGACAGGGGACTATGGCTACACCTTC. The reference TRBV7-2 and TRBJ1-2 proteins fill in what lies around the CDR3, so the full variable domain reads GAGVSQSPSNKVTEKGKDVELRCDPISGHTALYWYRQSLGQGLEFLIYFQGNSAPDKSGLPSDRFSAERTGGSVSTLTIQRTQQEDSAVYLCASSLAGTGDYGYTFGSGTRLTVV.